One and the same sample provided the 13 T cell receptor beta chains below, sequenced in a study of brain T cells in children with intractable seizures. As for time point: blood from clinic visit 5 months post-surgery; TSC patient then seizure free. TCRdb keeps only in-frame clones here, not all; method: immunoSEQ multiplex PCR. The sample gives 340,000 or so clones, roughly 93% of which show up once; 5% to 7% is in the top ten. Here the sequenced sample was peripheral blood, taken less than 6 months after surgery. The receptor set was obtained from a boy in the first two years of life with tuberous sclerosis and intractable seizures.

This sequence joins TRBV19 and TRBJ1-2, with 9 bases matching TRBD1. This CDR3 is built from 15 residues. V was clipped by 6 bases and J by 3 bases; unmatched bases: 8. From germline, CDR1 is LNHDA and CDR2 SQIVND (reference sequence). CDR3 DNA sequence: TGTGCCAGTAGCCCGGGACAGGGAGCGGACTATGGCTACACCTTC. As protein: CASSPGQGADYGYTF. Drawing the rest from reference TRBV19 and TRBJ1-2, the complete variable domain is DGGITQSPKYLFRKEGQNVTLSCEQNLNHDAMYWYRQDPGQGLRLIYYSQIVNDFQKGDIAEGYSVSREKKESFPLTVTSAQKNPTAFYLCASSPGQGADYGYTFGSGTRLTVV.

The chain employs TRBV7-9 and TRBJ1-1; 8 bases fit TRBD1. Germline V gene lookup returns CDR1 SEHNR and CDR2 FQNEAQ (reference sequence). Germline trimming cut 2 bases from V and 5 bases from J; bases unmatched to any gene: 7. The CDR3 contains 15 residues. CDR3 loop: CASSLSTGGGTEAFF. CDR3 in DNA: TGTGCCAGCAGCTTATCCACAGGGGGAGGGACTGAAGCTTTCTTT.

V and J are TRBV19 and TRBJ2-1, with 11 bases lining up with TRBD2. Per the germline V gene, CDR1 is LNHDA and CDR2 is SQIVND (reference sequence). The CDR3 is made up of 18 amino acids. Trimming at V came to 8 bases and at J to 1 base, leaving 13 bases not matched to a gene. CDR3 DNA: TGTGCCAGTGCATGGTCTAGCGGGGGGCCCCATTCCTACAATGAGCAGTTCTTC. Protein sequence: CASAWSSGGPHSYNEQFF. The variable domain in full, completed from reference TRBV19 and TRBJ2-1, reads DGGITQSPKYLFRKEGQNVTLSCEQNLNHDAMYWYRQDPGQGLRLIYYSQIVNDFQKGDIAEGYSVSREKKESFPLTVTSAQKNPTAFYLCASAWSSGGPHSYNEQFFGPGTRLTVL.

The V and J genes are TRBV19 and TRBJ2-1; 8 bases are shared with TRBD1. Looked up from germline, CDR1 is LNHDA and CDR2 is SQIVND (reference sequence). Germline trimming cut 4 bases from V and 6 bases from J; bases unmatched to any gene: 8. CDR3 size: 15 residues. The CDR3 nucleotides read TGTGCCAGTAGTAGCGGACAGGGAGGCGGCAATGAGCAGTTCTTC. Translating it yields CASSSGQGGGNEQFF.

This clone appeared a few times. The chain carries TRBV6-6 and TRBJ2-7; TRBD2 agrees at 7 bases. The CDR3 length is 15 residues. Germline V gene data show CDR1 as MNHNY and CDR2 as SVGAGI (reference sequence). Trimming at V came to 0 bases and at J to 7 bases, leaving 9 bases not matched to a gene. The CDR3 nucleotides read TGTGCCAGCAGTTACTCGGGTAGCGGGTTGCGGGAGCAGTACTTC. This sequence encodes CASSYSGSGLREQYF.

V usage is TRBV10-3 and J usage is TRBJ1-1, with a tentative D call TRBD1 (6 bases). The CDR3 has 15 residues. V lost 3 bases and J lost 4, with 15 bases in between. Germline V gene sequence: CDR1 ENHRY, CDR2 SYGVKD. As DNA, the CDR3 is TGTGCCATCAGTGATCCAGGACAGTCGGGCACTGAAGCTTTCTTT. Translation gives CAISDPGQSGTEAFF.

The V gene is TRBV3-1 (or the pseudogene TRBV3-2), the J gene TRBJ2-2, with D uncertain. CDR1 LGHDT and CDR2 YNNKEL come from the germline V gene (reference sequence). The CDR3 runs 16 residues. V was cut by 5 bases and J by 4 bases, with 17 bases left in between. The CDR3 coding sequence is TGTGCCAGCAGCTCCCCGCTCAAGCCCGGCACCGGGGAGCTGTTTTTT. This codes for CASSSPLKPGTGELFF.

The chain employs TRBV7-8 and TRBJ1-2; 7 nucleotides match TRBD1. CDR3 length: 17 residues. Germline assignment: CDR1 SGHVS and CDR2 FQNEAQ. Trimming removed 0 bases from V and 5 bases from J; junction bases left unmatched: 12. CDR3 sequence (DNA): TGTGCCAGCAGCTTAGCTAGGGCAGGGACAGAATCATATGGCTACACCTTC. Its translation is CASSLARAGTESYGYTF.

This sequence joins TRBV14 and TRBJ2-7; D uncertain. Germline V gives CDR1 SGHDN, CDR2 FVKESK. The CDR3 sequence is 15 residues long. The V and J ends lost 1 base and 2 bases respectively, with 12 bases between them. As DNA, the CDR3 is TGTGCCAGCAGCCAAGGTCGGAGCGAAGCCTACGAGCAGTACTTC. Its translation is CASSQGRSEAYEQYF.

The V and J genes are TRBV9 and TRBJ1-2; D ambiguous. Germline V gives CDR1 SGDLS, CDR2 YYNGEE. V lost 4 bases and J 3 bases, leaving 19 bases between the germline ends. The CDR3 has 16 residues. CDR3 loop: CASSPRWAERDYGYTF. Here the CDR3 DNA reads TGTGCCAGCAGCCCAAGGTGGGCGGAAAGGGACTATGGCTACACCTTC.

The chain carries TRBV21-1 and TRBJ1-2. TRBV21-1 is deemed a pseudogene. CDR3 size: 13 residues. CDR3 in amino acids: CARNLAGRNGYTF. In DNA, the CDR3 is TGTGCCAGAAACTTGGCGGGACGGAATGGCTACACCTTC.

This clone has a single count. The J gene is TRBJ1-1, the V gene TRBV18; TRBD1 is a possible D gene (5 bases). The germline gives CDR1 KGHSH, CDR2 LQKENI. The CDR3 is 14 amino acids. Trimming took 3 bases from V and 0 from J, leaving 8 bases between them. In DNA, the CDR3 is TGTGCCAGCTCACCGGGACGCATGAACACTGAAGCTTTCTTT. This encodes CASSPGRMNTEAFF.

To note about this clone: The sample has other DNA sequences that encode this CDR3 too. The CDR3 is CASSYSGRPYGYTF. The DNA of the CDR3 is TGTGCCAGCAGTTACAGCGGCAGGCCCTATGGCTACACCTTC. The chain recombines TRBV6-5 with TRBJ1-2; no clear D. V was shortened by 2 bases and J by 4 bases, with 11 bases between the two germline ends. This CDR3 contains 14 residues. The germline gives CDR1 MNHEY, CDR2 SVGAGI.